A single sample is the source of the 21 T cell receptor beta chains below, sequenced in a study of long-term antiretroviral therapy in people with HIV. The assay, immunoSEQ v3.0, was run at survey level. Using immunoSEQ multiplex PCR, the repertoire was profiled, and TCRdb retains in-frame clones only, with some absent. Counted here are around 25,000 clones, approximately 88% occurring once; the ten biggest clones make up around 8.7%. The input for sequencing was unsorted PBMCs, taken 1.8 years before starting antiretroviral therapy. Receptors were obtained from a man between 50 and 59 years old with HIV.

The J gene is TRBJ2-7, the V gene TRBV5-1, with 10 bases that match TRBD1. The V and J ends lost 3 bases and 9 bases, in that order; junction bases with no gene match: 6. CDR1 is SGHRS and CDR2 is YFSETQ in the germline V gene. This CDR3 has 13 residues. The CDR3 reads CASSSGTGDGQYF. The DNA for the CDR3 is TGCGCCAGCAGCTCCGGGACAGGGGACGGGCAGTACTTC.

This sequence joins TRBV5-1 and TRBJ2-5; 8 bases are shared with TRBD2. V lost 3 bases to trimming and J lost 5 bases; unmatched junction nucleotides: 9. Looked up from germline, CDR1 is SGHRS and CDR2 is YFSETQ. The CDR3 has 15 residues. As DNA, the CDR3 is TGCGCCAGCAGCTGGATTGGGACTAGTGTCGAGACCCAGTACTTC. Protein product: CASSWIGTSVETQYF.

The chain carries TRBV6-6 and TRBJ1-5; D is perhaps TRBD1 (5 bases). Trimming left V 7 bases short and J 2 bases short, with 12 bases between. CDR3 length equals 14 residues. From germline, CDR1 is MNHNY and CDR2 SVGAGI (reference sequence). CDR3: CASNNRRGNQPQHF. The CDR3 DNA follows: TGTGCCAGCAATAACAGGAGAGGCAATCAGCCCCAGCATTTT.

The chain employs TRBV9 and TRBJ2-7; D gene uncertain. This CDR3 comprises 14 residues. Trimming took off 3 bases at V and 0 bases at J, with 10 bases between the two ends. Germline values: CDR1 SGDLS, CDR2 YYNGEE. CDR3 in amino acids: CASSGSIGSYEQYF. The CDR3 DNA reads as TGTGCCAGCAGCGGATCGATAGGCTCCTACGAGCAGTACTTC.

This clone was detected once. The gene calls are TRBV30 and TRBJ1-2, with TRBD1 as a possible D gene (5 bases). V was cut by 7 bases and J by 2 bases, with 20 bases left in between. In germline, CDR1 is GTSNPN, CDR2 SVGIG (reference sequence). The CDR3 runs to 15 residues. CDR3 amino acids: CALFGGRNSNYGYTF. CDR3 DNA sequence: TGTGCCTTATTCGGGGGACGGAATTCCAACTATGGCTACACCTTC.

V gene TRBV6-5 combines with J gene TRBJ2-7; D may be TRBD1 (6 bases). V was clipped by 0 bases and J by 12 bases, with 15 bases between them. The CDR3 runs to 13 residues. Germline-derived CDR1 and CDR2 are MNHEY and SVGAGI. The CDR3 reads CASSYSGTRGRYF. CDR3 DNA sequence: TGTGCCAGCAGTTACTCGGGGACAAGAGGCCGGTACTTC.

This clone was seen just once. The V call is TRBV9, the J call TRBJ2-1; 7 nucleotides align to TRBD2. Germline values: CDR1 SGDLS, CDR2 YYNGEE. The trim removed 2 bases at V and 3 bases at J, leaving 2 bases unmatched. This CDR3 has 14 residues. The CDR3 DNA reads TGTGCCAGCAGCGTTGGCGGGAGCTACAATGAGCAGTTCTTC. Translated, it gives CASSVGGSYNEQFF.

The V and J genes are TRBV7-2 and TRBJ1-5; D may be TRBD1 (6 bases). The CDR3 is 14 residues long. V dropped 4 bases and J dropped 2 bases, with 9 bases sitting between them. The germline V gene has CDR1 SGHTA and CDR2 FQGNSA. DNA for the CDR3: TGTGCCAGCAGCTACAGGGAGGGCAATCAGCCCCAGCATTTT. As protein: CASSYREGNQPQHF.

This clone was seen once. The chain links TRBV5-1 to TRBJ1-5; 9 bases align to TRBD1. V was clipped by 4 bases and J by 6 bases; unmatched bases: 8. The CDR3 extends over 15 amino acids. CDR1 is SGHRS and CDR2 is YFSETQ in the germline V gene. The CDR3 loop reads CASSATGTGLQPQHF. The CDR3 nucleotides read TGCGCCAGCAGCGCAACCGGGACAGGGCTTCAGCCCCAGCATTTT.

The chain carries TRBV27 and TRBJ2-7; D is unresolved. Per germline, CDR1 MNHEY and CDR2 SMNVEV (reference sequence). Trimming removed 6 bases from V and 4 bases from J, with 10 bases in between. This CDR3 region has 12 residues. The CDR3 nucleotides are TGTGCCAGCAGCTTCATTACGTACGAGCAGTACTTC. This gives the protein CASSFITYEQYF.

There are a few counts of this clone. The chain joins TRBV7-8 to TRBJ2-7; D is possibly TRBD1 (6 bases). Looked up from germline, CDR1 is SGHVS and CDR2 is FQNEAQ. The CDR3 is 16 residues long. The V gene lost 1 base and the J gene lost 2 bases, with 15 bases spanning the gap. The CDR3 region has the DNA TGTGCCAGCAGCTTAGTAGATACAGGGACGCCCTACGAGCAGTACTTC. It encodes CASSLVDTGTPYEQYF.

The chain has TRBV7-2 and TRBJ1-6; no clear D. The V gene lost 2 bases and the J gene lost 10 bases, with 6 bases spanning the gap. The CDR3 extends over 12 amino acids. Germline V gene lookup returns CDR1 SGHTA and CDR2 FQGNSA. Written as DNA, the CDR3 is TGTGCCAGCAGCTTAAGGTTCTCACCCCTCCACTTT. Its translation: CASSLRFSPLHF.

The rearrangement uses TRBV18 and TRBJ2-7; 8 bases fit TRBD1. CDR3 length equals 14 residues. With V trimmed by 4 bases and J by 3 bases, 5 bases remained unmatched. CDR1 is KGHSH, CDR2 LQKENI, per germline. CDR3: CASSLRTGSYEQYF. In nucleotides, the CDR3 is TGTGCCAGCTCACTCAGGACAGGGAGCTACGAGCAGTACTTC.

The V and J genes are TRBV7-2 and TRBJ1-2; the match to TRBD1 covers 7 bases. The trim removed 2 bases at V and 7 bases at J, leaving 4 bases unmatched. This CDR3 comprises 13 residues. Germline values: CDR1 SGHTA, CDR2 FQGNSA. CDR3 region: CASSLSGQFGYTF. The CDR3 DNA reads TGTGCCAGCAGCTTATCGGGACAGTTTGGCTACACCTTC. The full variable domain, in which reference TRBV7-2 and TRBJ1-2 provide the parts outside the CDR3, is GAGVSQSPSNKVTEKGKDVELRCDPISGHTALYWYRQSLGQGLEFLIYFQGNSAPDKSGLPSDRFSAERTGGSVSTLTIQRTQQEDSAVYLCASSLSGQFGYTFGSGTRLTVV.

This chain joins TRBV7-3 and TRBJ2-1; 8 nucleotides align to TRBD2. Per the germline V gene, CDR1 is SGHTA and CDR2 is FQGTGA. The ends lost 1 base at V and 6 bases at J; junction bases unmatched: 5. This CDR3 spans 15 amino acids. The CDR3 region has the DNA TGTGCCAGCAGCTTAAATCCGGGGGGGCTCAATGAGCAGTTCTTC. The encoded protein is CASSLNPGGLNEQFF. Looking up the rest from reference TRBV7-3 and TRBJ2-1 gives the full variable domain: GAGVSQTPSNKVTEKGKYVELRCDPISGHTALYWYRQSLGQGPEFLIYFQGTGAADDSGLPNDRFFAVRPEGSVSTLKIQRTERGDSAVYLCASSLNPGGLNEQFFGPGTRLTVL.

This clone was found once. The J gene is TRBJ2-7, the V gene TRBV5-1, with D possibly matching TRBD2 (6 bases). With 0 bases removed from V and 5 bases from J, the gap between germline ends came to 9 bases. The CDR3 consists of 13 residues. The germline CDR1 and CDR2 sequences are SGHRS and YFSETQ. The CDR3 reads CASSLVGGNEQYF. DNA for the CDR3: TGCGCCAGCAGCTTGGTCGGGGGAAACGAGCAGTACTTC.

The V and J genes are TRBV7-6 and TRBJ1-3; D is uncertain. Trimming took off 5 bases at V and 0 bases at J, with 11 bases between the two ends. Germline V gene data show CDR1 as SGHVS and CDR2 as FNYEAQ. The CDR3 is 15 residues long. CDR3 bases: TGTGCCAGCAGCCGATACACTCACTCTGGAAACACCATATATTTT. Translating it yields CASSRYTHSGNTIYF.

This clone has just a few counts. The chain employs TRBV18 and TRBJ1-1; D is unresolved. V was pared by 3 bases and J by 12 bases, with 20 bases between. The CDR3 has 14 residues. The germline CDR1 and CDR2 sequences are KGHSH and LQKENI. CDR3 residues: CASSPSISSDLPFF. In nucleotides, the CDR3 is TGTGCCAGCTCACCCAGTATCTCCTCAGACCTTCCTTTCTTT.

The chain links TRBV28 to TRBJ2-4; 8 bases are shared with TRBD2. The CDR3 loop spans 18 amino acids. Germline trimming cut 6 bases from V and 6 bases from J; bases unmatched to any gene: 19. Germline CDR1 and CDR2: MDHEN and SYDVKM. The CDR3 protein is CASSSGWGRGAAPNIQYF. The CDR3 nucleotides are TGTGCCAGCAGCAGCGGATGGGGGCGGGGGGCAGCCCCAAACATTCAGTACTTC.

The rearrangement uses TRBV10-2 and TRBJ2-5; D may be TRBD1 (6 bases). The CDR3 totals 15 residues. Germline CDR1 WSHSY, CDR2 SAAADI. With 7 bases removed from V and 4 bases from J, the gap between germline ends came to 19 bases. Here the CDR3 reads CASTQQGIKGETQYF. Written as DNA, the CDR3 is TGCGCCAGCACCCAACAGGGCATCAAGGGAGAGACCCAGTACTTC.

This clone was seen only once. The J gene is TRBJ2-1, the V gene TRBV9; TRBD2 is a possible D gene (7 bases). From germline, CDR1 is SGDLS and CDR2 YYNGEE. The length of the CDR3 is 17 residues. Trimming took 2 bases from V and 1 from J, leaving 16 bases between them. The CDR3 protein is CASSVSGGGTSYNEQFF. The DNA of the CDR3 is TGTGCCAGCAGCGTCTCTGGCGGGGGCACGTCCTACAATGAGCAGTTCTTC.